One and the same sample provided the 20 T cell receptor beta chains below, sequenced in a study of blood T cells in healthy people across ages. Combining a sample-barcoded 5' primer with a J-beta primer mix, a second PCR ran for roughly 7 to 12 cycles. TCRdb independently ran MiXCR on the 5' RACE reads; one entry per CDR3 protein. The table has about a million distinct CDR3 sequences, approximately 38% seen once. The sample was blood. These receptors were taken from a man between 18 and 35 years old in good health.

A remark on this clonotype: A read error may be the cause here, since a much bigger clone is one base away. V usage is TRBV5-1 and J usage is TRBJ2-4; D remains ambiguous. The DNA end favors TRBJ2-7, so the J call may be wrong. This CDR3 has 13 amino acids. CDR1 and CDR2 (germline): SGHRS, YFSETQ. The CDR3 loop reads CASSWVGTYEQYF. Here the CDR3 DNA reads TGCGCCAGCAGCTGGGTTGGTACGTACGAGCAGTACTTC.

The genes are TRBV7-9 and TRBJ2-7; weak D call: TRBD2 (5 bases). CDR1 is SEHNR, CDR2 FQNEAQ, per germline (reference sequence). Trimming took 6 bases from V and 7 from J, leaving 22 bases between them. The CDR3 has 15 amino acids. The CDR3 sequence is CASRRTLDSFDEQYF. The CDR3 DNA is TGTGCCAGCAGAAGGACTCTCGACTCTTTCGATGAGCAGTACTTC.

This clonotype came up a few times. This chain uses TRBV10-3 with TRBJ2-7, with TRBD2 as a possible D gene (6 bases). V lost 6 bases and J 4 bases, leaving 16 bases between the germline ends. The CDR3 contains 14 residues. Germline-derived CDR1 and CDR2 are ENHRY and SYGVKD. The CDR3 DNA is TGTGCCATCAGGGCACCGGGACTTACATACGAGCAGTACTTC. This codes for CAIRAPGLTYEQYF.

This clonotype appeared a few times. The chain employs TRBV18 and TRBJ2-5, with TRBD2 matching over 8 bases. Germline values: CDR1 KGHSH, CDR2 LQKENI. Trimming at V came to 5 bases and at J to 5 bases, leaving 13 bases not matched to a gene. The CDR3 loop spans 16 amino acids. The CDR3 sequence: CASSTELRGARETQYF. CDR3 coding DNA: TGTGCCAGCTCAACCGAATTGCGGGGGGCTCGGGAGACCCAGTACTTC.

The chain carries TRBV7-2 and TRBJ2-2; the D is unclear. The CDR3 spans 16 residues. Looked up from germline, CDR1 is SGHTA and CDR2 is FQGNSA. Trimming took off 3 bases at V and 0 bases at J, with 11 bases between the two ends. CDR3 residues: CASSFTVTTNTGELFF. CDR3 nucleotide sequence: TGTGCCAGCAGCTTCACCGTAACTACGAACACCGGGGAGCTGTTTTTT. The whole variable domain, filled in from reference TRBV7-2 and TRBJ2-2, reads GAGVSQSPSNKVTEKGKDVELRCDPISGHTALYWYRQSLGQGLEFLIYFQGNSAPDKSGLPSDRFSAERTGGSVSTLTIQRTQQEDSAVYLCASSFTVTTNTGELFFGEGSRLTVL.

This clonotype was detected a few times. The V call is TRBV2, the J call TRBJ1-1; D remains ambiguous. Germline V gene sequence: CDR1 SNHLY, CDR2 FYNNEI. This CDR3 contains 13 residues. The V and J ends lost 2 bases and 1 base respectively, with 5 bases between them. The CDR3 is CASSESANTEAFF. DNA of the CDR3: TGTGCCAGCAGTGAATCCGCGAACACTGAAGCTTTCTTT.

This clonotype was counted between two and nine times. The CDR3 spells CASSSHTRMSTDTQYF. The CDR3 DNA sequence: TGTGCCAGCAGTTCTCACACTAGGATGAGCACAGATACGCAGTATTTT. J is TRBJ2-3 and V is TRBV6-5, with a possible D match to TRBD2 (5 bases). V was shortened by 4 bases and J by 0 bases, with 14 bases between the two germline ends. Per the germline V gene, CDR1 is MNHEY and CDR2 is SVGAGI. CDR3 size: 16 residues.

The V and J genes are TRBV20-1 and TRBJ1-1, with 8 bases lining up with TRBD1. Unmatched junction bases numbered 6, after V lost 6 bases and J lost 3 bases. The CDR3 is 13 residues long. CDR1 DFQATT and CDR2 SNEGSKA come from the germline V gene (reference sequence). The CDR3 spells CSATTGVDTEAFF. The CDR3 nucleotides read TGCAGTGCCACGACAGGGGTGGACACTGAAGCTTTCTTT.

This clonotype has only a few counts. A read error may explain this, as a much larger clone is one base away. J is TRBJ2-3 and V is TRBV12-3 or TRBV12-4, with a possible D match to TRBD1 (5 bases). This CDR3 region has 14 residues. Trimming left V 5 bases short and J 2 bases short, with 11 bases between. This chain's CDR3 is CASSVQGTTDTQYF. The CDR3 nucleotides read TGTGCCAGCAGTGTCCAGGGAACCACAGATACGCAGTATTTT.

V usage is TRBV7-2 and J usage is TRBJ2-7, with 10 bases aligning to TRBD2. V dropped 1 base and J dropped 3; count of bases not matched to a gene: 6. The CDR3 is made up of 16 amino acids. Looked up from germline, CDR1 is SGHTA and CDR2 is FQGNSA. CDR3 sequence (DNA): TGTGCCAGCAGCTTAGAAGCGGGGGGGTATAACTACGAGCAGTACTTC. It yields the protein CASSLEAGGYNYEQYF.

The rearrangement joins TRBV5-6 to TRBJ2-5; D might be TRBD1 (5 bases). The last part of the DNA fits TRBJ2-7 better; the J call may be wrong. The CDR3 length is 16 residues. The germline V gene encodes CDR1 SGHDT and CDR2 YYEEEE. CDR3 in DNA: TGTGCCAGCAGCTTGTATAGTCCGGCAGGGTGGCACGAGCAGTACTTC. Protein sequence: CASSLYSPAGWHEQYF.

The CDR3 is CASSQVLGGGNTGELFF. CDR3 sequence (DNA): TGTGCCAGCAGCCAAGTCTTGGGGGGGGGAAACACCGGGGAGCTGTTTTTT. The chain employs TRBV4-2 and TRBJ2-2, with 7 bases that match TRBD2. The germline gives CDR1 LGHNA, CDR2 YNFKEQ. After removal of 1 base from V and 2 bases from J, the junction contained 7 bases not matched to a gene. This CDR3 region has 17 residues.

The V gene is TRBV6-1, the J gene TRBJ1-2; D is unclear. Per the germline V gene, CDR1 is MNHNS and CDR2 is SASEGT. Between the trimmed V and J ends, which lost 0 bases and 7 bases, there was a span of 15 bases. The CDR3 covers 15 residues. Written as DNA, the CDR3 is TGTGCCAGCAGTGAAGCGCTGTCTGGGGAGGGTGGCTACACCTTC. It specifies CASSEALSGEGGYTF.

This clonotype was recorded a few times. The chain is built from TRBV7-9 and TRBJ2-5; 8 positions agree with TRBD2. CDR3 length: 19 amino acids. From germline, CDR1 is SEHNR and CDR2 FQNEAQ (reference sequence). Unmatched junction bases numbered 13, after V lost 1 base and J lost 0 bases. The CDR3 DNA sequence: TGTGCCAGCAGCTTAGGGCTACTAGCGGTACAACGGTACCAAGAGACCCAGTACTTC. Translating gives CASSLGLLAVQRYQETQYF.

The CDR3 coding sequence is TGTGCCAGCAGTTTCCCGGGACAGGAGACAGATACGCAGTATTTT. Translation gives CASSFPGQETDTQYF. The J gene is TRBJ2-3, the V gene TRBV12-3 or TRBV12-4; 8 bases are a match to TRBD1. Trimming at V came to 3 bases and at J to 3 bases, leaving 5 bases not matched to a gene. The CDR3 totals 15 residues.

This sequence joins TRBV20-1 and TRBJ2-7; unclear D gene. Germline V CDR1 and CDR2: DFQATT, SNEGSKA (reference sequence). V was trimmed by 0 bases and J by 1 base, leaving 10 bases between them. This CDR3 is 14 amino acids long. The CDR3 DNA reads TGCAGTGCTAGAGATCTCCCGGAGTCCTACGAGCAGTACTTC. Its translation: CSARDLPESYEQYF.

This clonotype has more than one count but fewer than ten. The chain is built from TRBV20-1 and TRBJ2-1; 9 bases map to TRBD2. Trimming at V came to 2 bases and at J to 0 bases, leaving 2 bases not matched to a gene. Germline CDR1 and CDR2: DFQATT and SNEGSKA (reference sequence). The CDR3 length is 15 residues. CDR3 DNA sequence: TGCAGTGCTAGACTAGCGGGGAGCTCCTACAATGAGCAGTTCTTC. As protein: CSARLAGSSYNEQFF.

The rearrangement uses TRBV7-9 and TRBJ2-1; D ambiguous. The DNA end favors TRBJ2-7, so the J call may be wrong. This CDR3 has 16 amino acids. Germline values: CDR1 SEHNR, CDR2 FQNEAQ (reference sequence). The CDR3 DNA follows: TGTGCCAGCAGCTTTAGAGGTGCGAGCTCCTACAATGAGCAGTACTTC. Translated: CASSFRGASSYNEQYF.

This chain connects TRBV4-1 to TRBJ2-1; 7 nucleotides agree with TRBD1. The J call may be faulty, since TRBJ2-7 better matches the DNA end. The CDR3 is made up of 19 amino acids. Germline lookup yields CDR1 MGHRA and CDR2 YSYEKL. CDR3 sequence: CASSHATTGTASSYNEQYF. Written as DNA, the CDR3 is TGCGCCAGCAGCCACGCAACGACCGGGACAGCAAGCTCCTACAATGAGCAGTACTTC.

This clonotype was counted between two and nine times. DNA for the CDR3: TGTGCCAGCATCTCGGGGGACACTGAAGCTTTCTTT. Translating gives CASISGDTEAFF. The gene calls are TRBV7-9 and TRBJ1-1, with a possible D match to TRBD1 (5 bases). The germline V gene has CDR1 SEHNR and CDR2 FQNEAQ (reference sequence). The CDR3 loop spans 12 amino acids. V was shortened by 7 bases and J by 3 bases, with 9 bases between the two germline ends.